Sequencing of this T cell receptor (beta chain) was carried out in a study of T cell repertoires in cytomegalovirus infection. TCRdb fed the reads into MiXCR, producing one record per CDR3 protein. The data contain a few hundred thousand distinct CDR3 sequences, approximately 40% of them singletons. On this clonotype itself: Its antigen is undetermined.

J was trimmed by 5 bases and V by 1 base; bases with no gene match: 7. The CDR3 runs to 15 residues. Germline V gene data show CDR1 as MNHEY and CDR2 as SMNVEV (reference sequence). This receptor was taken from a human donor in good health (CMV status not recorded). Some clones in this sample may be carry-over from other donors' samples. The chain links TRBV27 to TRBJ2-5; 7 bases are a match to TRBD1. Sequences were derived from cultured PBMCs, sampled from culture after CMV antigen stimulation. The CDR3 DNA sequence: TGTGCCAGCAGTTTATTGTCAGGGGGTAAGGAGACCCAGTACTTC. This encodes CASSLLSGGKETQYF.